This section outlines one TCR beta chain sequence together with its context. Its antigen is unknown. These data come from a study of blood T cells in healthy people across ages. Findings and caveats of the study: Older age coincided with a roughly linear decline in TCR beta diversity per million T cells. Comparison with aged donors showed that long-lived donors had more naive CD4+ cells and higher diversity.

With 5 bases removed from V and 4 bases from J, the gap between germline ends came to 12 bases. Per germline, CDR1 DFQATT and CDR2 SNEGSKA (reference sequence). CDR3 length: 14 amino acids. Then a second PCR, running roughly 7 to 11 cycles, was carried out with a sample-barcoded 5' primer and a J-beta primer mix. Each CDR3 protein is one row after TCRdb ran MiXCR on the 5' RACE reads. Altogether about 1.8 million distinct CDR3 sequences are present, about 49% being singletons, with the ten largest covering 2.1%. The chain recombines TRBV20-1 with TRBJ2-6; D possibly uses TRBD1 or TRBD2 (6 bases each). The source material was blood. The source is a woman between 40 and 50 years old in good health. The CDR3 reads CSAPGASGANVLTF. CDR3 sequence (DNA): TGCAGTGCTCCGGGGGCCTCGGGGGCCAACGTCCTGACTTTC.